This is a list of T cell receptor beta chains from one sample in a study of blood T cell repertoires in COVID-19. Using immunoSEQ multiplex PCR, the repertoire was profiled, and TCRdb retains in-frame clones only, with some absent. The table records over 150,000 clones, roughly 85% of them present only once. Sequenced material: PBMCs or T cells enriched from blood (not recorded which). These receptors all come from an older woman in a cohort exposed to, infected with or recovered from COVID-19 (not recorded which). The CDR3 runs from the conserved cysteine through the conserved F or W. D genes are given only for firm matches. Clone size is shown for a subset of rows, as once, few, many or a class of expanded clone.

>NA|TRBJ2-3|TRBV7-3|TRBD1
TGTGCCAGCAGCCTTACAGGGGCAGATACGCAGTATTTT
CASSLTGADTQYF
>NA|TRBJ2-7|TRBV11-2|NA
TGTGCCAGCAGCTCACAGGGACGGACCTACGAGCAGTACTTC
CASSSQGRTYEQYF
>NA|TRBJ1-2|TRBV7-9|TRBD1
TGTGCCAGCAGCTTGGGGACAGGAAACTATGGCTACACCTTC
CASSLGTGNYGYTF
>NA|TRBJ2-7|TRBV30|NA
TGTGCCTGGGGCCCCTCCCTCTACGAGCAGTACTTC
CAWGPSLYEQYF
>NA|TRBJ2-7|TRBV24-1|NA
TGTGCCACCAGCAGGGGCCCCCTCTACGAGCAGTACTTC
CATSRGPLYEQYF
>few|TRBJ1-2|TRBV5-4|NA
TGTGCCAGCAGCTCTTACGGGACTACGGTTTCATTTGGCTACACCTTC
CASSSYGTTVSFGYTF
>NA|TRBJ1-5|TRBV21-1|NA
TGTGCCAGCAGCAAGGGAAAGGGGCCTGGGCAGCCCCAGCATTTT
CASSKGKGPGQPQHF
>NA|TRBJ2-5|TRBV11-1|TRBD2
TGTGCCAGCAGCTTTACTAGCGGCCTACAAGAGACCCAGTACTTC
CASSFTSGLQETQYF
>NA|TRBJ1-4|TRBV28|TRBD1
TGTGCCAGCAGTTTATCAGGGGGCGGTACGTTCGAAAAACTGTTTTTT
CASSLSGGGTFEKLFF
>NA|TRBJ2-7|TRBV10-3|NA
TGTGCCATCAGTGAGTCGAGCGCGAGACAGGCCGAGCAGTACTTC
CAISESSARQAEQYF
>NA|TRBJ2-5|TRBV24-1|TRBD2
TGTGCCACCAGTGAGGGGCGGGAGCTAGTGGAGACCCAGTACTTC
CATSEGRELVETQYF
>NA|TRBJ2-1|TRBV6-5|NA
TGTGCCAGCAGTTACTCGAGGTGGAATGAGCAGTTCTTC
CASSYSRWNEQFF
>NA|TRBJ2-5|TRBV5-1|NA
TGCGCCAGCAGCTTGGGAATGACAGCTAAAGAGACCCAGTACTTC
CASSLGMTAKETQYF
>NA|TRBJ1-2|TRBV4-2|TRBD1
TGTGCCAGCAGCCCCGGACAGGGTCCTTATGGCTACACCTTC
CASSPGQGPYGYTF
>few|TRBJ2-1|TRBV3-1/TRBV3-2|TRBD1
TGTGCCAGCAGACGTATCGGGACAGTTGACAATGAGCAGTTCTTC
CASRRIGTVDNEQFF
>NA|TRBJ2-2|TRBV9|NA
TGTGCCAGCAGCGTACGGACGAGCCCAGGGATCACCGGGGAGCTGTTTTTT
CASSVRTSPGITGELFF
>NA|TRBJ1-6|TRBV25-1|TRBD1
TGTGCCAGCAGTGGTCCTGGGTCAGGGGGCAATTCACCCCTCCACTTT
CASSGPGSGGNSPLHF
>NA|TRBJ1-1|TRBV7-2|TRBD1
TGTGCCAGCAGCTCGGGGACAGGGACTGAAGCTTTCTTT
CASSSGTGTEAFF
>few|TRBJ2-3|TRBV5-6|TRBD1
TGTGCCAGCAGCTTTCTTGGGACAGGGCCAGATACGCAGTATTTT
CASSFLGTGPDTQYF
>NA|TRBJ2-6|TRBV7-3|NA
TGTGCCAGCAGCCCCGAGGGATATTCTGGGGCCAACGTCCTGACTTTC
CASSPEGYSGANVLTF
>NA|TRBJ2-5|TRBV28|NA
TGTGCCAGCAGCCCCCTCGAGGAGACCCAGTACTTC
CASSPLEETQYF
>NA|TRBJ2-5|TRBV6-5|NA
TGTGCCAGCAGTTCGCTCACGACTTTAGAAGAGACCCAGTACTTC
CASSSLTTLEETQYF
>few|TRBJ2-3|TRBV27|NA
TGTGCCAGCAGGGCTATGGGGGCGGGAGATACGCAGTATTTT
CASRAMGAGDTQYF
>NA|TRBJ2-1|TRBV15|TRBD2
TGTGCCACCAGCAGAGATTCCCAACTGGCGGGAGGGGCATACAATGAGCAGTTCTTC
CATSRDSQLAGGAYNEQFF
>NA|TRBJ1-4|TRBV27|TRBD1
TGTGCCAGCCGGGACAGAGGAGTAAAACTGTTTTTT
CASRDRGVKLFF
>NA|TRBJ1-2|TRBV5-4|NA
TGTGCCAGCAGCCCACGGGATATTAAATCTAACTATGGCTACACCTTC
CASSPRDIKSNYGYTF
>NA|TRBJ2-1|TRBV7-9|NA
TGTGCCAGCAGCTTAGGCCAGGTGGGACTTCACAATGAGCAGTTCTTC
CASSLGQVGLHNEQFF
>NA|TRBJ2-5|TRBV5-1|TRBD1
TGCGCCAGCAGCTTGGGAACCGGGACAGGGGGTGAGACCCAGTACTTC
CASSLGTGTGGETQYF
>NA|TRBJ2-6|TRBV2|TRBD1
TGTGCCAGCTCAGGACAGGCGACCTCTGGGGCCAACGTCCTGACTTTC
CASSGQATSGANVLTF
>NA|TRBJ2-3|TRBV7-2|TRBD1
TGTGCCAGCAGCGTACGACAGGGGCCGGATACGCAGTATTTT
CASSVRQGPDTQYF
>NA|TRBJ1-2|TRBV27|NA
TGTGCCAGCAGTTTACAGGGTGAACCCTACTATGGCTACACCTTC
CASSLQGEPYYGYTF
>NA|TRBJ2-4|TRBV5-1|NA
TGCGCCAGCAGCTTCGACCCCCCGTCAACAGGGATCGACATTCAGTACTTC
CASSFDPPSTGIDIQYF
>once|TRBJ2-5|TRBV3-1/TRBV3-2|TRBD1
TGTGCCAGCAGCCTATCCGGACAGGGGCCGGGGACCCAGTACTTC
CASSLSGQGPGTQYF
>few|TRBJ2-7|TRBV2|TRBD2
TGTGCCAGCAGAGTAAGGACTAGCGATTCGGAGCAGTACTTC
CASRVRTSDSEQYF
>NA|TRBJ1-3|TRBV5-5|NA
TGTGCCAGCAGCTTGGGTGCTAACTCTGGAAACACCATATATTTT
CASSLGANSGNTIYF
>NA|TRBJ2-7|TRBV6-5|NA
TGTGCCAGCAGAACAGAGACCCTCCCGGGGTACGAGCAGTACTTC
CASRTETLPGYEQYF
>NA|TRBJ1-5|TRBV27|NA
TGTGCCAGCATTAACAAGTGGGAGGGGGAAGGGCAGCCCCAGCATTTT
CASINKWEGEGQPQHF
>NA|TRBJ2-5|TRBV27|NA
TGTGCCAGCAGTCCCTCGTACCAAGAGACCCAGTACTTC
CASSPSYQETQYF
>NA|TRBJ1-6|TRBV5-4|NA
TGTGCCAGCAGCTCGGACAGAACGAATTCACCCCTCCACTTT
CASSSDRTNSPLHF
>NA|TRBJ2-7|TRBV14|NA
TGTGCCAGCAGCCCATCCCTGCAGGGAACCTACGAGCAGTACTTC
CASSPSLQGTYEQYF
>NA|TRBJ1-5|TRBV29-1|TRBD1
TGCAGCGTTATGACAGGGAATCAGCCCCAGCATTTT
CSVMTGNQPQHF
>NA|TRBJ2-3|TRBV10-3|NA
TGTGCCATCAGTGGGGGGGGCCCCTTGGATACGCAGTATTTT
CAISGGGPLDTQYF
>NA|TRBJ2-1|TRBV7-2|TRBD2
TGTGCCAGCAGCGCGGCCGGCGGGAGCTCCTACAATGAGCAGTTCTTC
CASSAAGGSSYNEQFF
>NA|TRBJ2-3|TRBV5-4|TRBD2
TGTGCCAGCGGTTTTGAGCGGGAGAGAGATACGCAGTATTTT
CASGFERERDTQYF
>NA|TRBJ1-5|TRBV4-1|NA
TGCGCCAGCAGCCCCACCGCCGGAGGAAATCAGCCCCAGCATTTT
CASSPTAGGNQPQHF
>few|TRBJ2-7|TRBV28|NA
TGTGCCAGCAGCCTGGCTGGACTATACGAGCAGTACTTC
CASSLAGLYEQYF
>NA|TRBJ1-4|TRBV27|TRBD1
TGTGCCAGCAGTTTATACGGGGGGACAGGGAGTCGTACTAATGAAAAACTGTTTTTT
CASSLYGGTGSRTNEKLFF
>NA|TRBJ1-3|TRBV12-3/TRBV12-4|NA
TGTGCCAGCAGTCTAAGGGAGGGAAACACCATATATTTT
CASSLREGNTIYF
>NA|TRBJ1-6|TRBV7-2|NA
TGTGCCAGCAGCCCCCTGGCGGGCTCACCCCTCCACTTT
CASSPLAGSPLHF
>NA|TRBJ1-6|TRBV2|NA
TGTGCCAGCAGGCCCAGGGATAGGGGTAATTCACCCCTCCACTTT
CASRPRDRGNSPLHF
>NA|TRBJ1-6|TRBV9|NA
TGTGCCAGCAGCGTGGGCAGGGCGAATTCACCCCTCCACTTT
CASSVGRANSPLHF
>few|TRBJ2-7|TRBV5-6|TRBD2
TGTGCCAGCAGCGCCGGGAGGTTTGACTACGAGCAGTACTTC
CASSAGRFDYEQYF
>once|TRBJ2-2|TRBV7-9|TRBD2
TGTGCCAGCAGCTTAGCGGGGGGGTCCGGCACCGGGGAGCTGTTTTTT
CASSLAGGSGTGELFF
>NA|TRBJ2-7|TRBV21-1|NA
TGTGCCAGCAGCAAAGCTTTGGACAGGGTTAGCTCCTACGAGCAGTACTTC
CASSKALDRVSSYEQYF
>NA|TRBJ1-6|TRBV19|TRBD1
TGTGCCAGTAGTACGGACAGGGTACGCTCACCCCTCCACTTT
CASSTDRVRSPLHF
>NA|TRBJ1-4|TRBV28|NA
TGTGCCAGCAGTTTATCAAGGGGAAAACTGTTTTTT
CASSLSRGKLFF
>NA|TRBJ2-7|TRBV19|NA
TGTGCCAGTAGTATGAGAGCAGAAGGGGGCGAGCAGTACTTC
CASSMRAEGGEQYF
>NA|TRBJ1-2|TRBV18|NA
TGTGCCAGCTCACTCGACGGGGGGCAGGATGGCTACACCTTC
CASSLDGGQDGYTF
>NA|TRBJ1-4|TRBV19|TRBD1
TGTGCCAGTAGTATACAGAACAGGGGAAAACTGTTTTTT
CASSIQNRGKLFF
>few|TRBJ2-2|TRBV27|NA
TGTGCCAGCAGCCACCGACAGCTATCCAATTGGGGTGGAGCCGGGGAGCTGTTTTTT
CASSHRQLSNWGGAGELFF